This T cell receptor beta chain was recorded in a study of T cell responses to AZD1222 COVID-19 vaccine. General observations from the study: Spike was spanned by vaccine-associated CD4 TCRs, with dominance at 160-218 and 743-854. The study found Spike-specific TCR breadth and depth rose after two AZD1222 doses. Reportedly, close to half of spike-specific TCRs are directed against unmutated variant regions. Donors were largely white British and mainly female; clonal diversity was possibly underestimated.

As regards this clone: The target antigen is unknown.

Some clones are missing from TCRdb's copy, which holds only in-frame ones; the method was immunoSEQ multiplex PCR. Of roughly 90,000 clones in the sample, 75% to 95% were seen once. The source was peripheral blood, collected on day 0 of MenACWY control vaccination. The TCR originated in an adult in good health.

CDR3 DNA sequence: TGTGCCAGTACCTACCTCCGGGACAGGGGTGGTCTGGGCTATGGCTACACCTTC. Its translation: CASTYLRDRGGLGYGYTF. This rearrangement joins TRBV19 to TRBJ1-2; 10 bases fit TRBD1. V was clipped by 7 bases and J by 4 bases; unmatched bases: 18. Germline-derived CDR1 and CDR2 are LNHDA and SQIVND (reference sequence). The CDR3 has 18 amino acids.